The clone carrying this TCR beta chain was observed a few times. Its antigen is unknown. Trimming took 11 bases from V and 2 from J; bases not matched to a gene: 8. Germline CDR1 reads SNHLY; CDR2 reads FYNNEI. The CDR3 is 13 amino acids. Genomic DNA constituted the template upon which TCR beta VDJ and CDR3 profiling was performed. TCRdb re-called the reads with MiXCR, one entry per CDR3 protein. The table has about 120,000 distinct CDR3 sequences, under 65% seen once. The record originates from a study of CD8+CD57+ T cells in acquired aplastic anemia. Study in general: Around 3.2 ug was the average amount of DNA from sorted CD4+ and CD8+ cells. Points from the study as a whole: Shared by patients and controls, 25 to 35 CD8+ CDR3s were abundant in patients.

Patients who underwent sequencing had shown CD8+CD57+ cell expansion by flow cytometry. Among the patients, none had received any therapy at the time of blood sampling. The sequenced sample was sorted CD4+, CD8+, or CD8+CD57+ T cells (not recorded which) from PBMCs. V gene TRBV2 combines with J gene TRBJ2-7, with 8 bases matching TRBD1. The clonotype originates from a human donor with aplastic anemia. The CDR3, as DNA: TGTGCCGCGGCTAAACAGGGGGCCTACGAGCAGTACTTC. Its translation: CAAAKQGAYEQYF.